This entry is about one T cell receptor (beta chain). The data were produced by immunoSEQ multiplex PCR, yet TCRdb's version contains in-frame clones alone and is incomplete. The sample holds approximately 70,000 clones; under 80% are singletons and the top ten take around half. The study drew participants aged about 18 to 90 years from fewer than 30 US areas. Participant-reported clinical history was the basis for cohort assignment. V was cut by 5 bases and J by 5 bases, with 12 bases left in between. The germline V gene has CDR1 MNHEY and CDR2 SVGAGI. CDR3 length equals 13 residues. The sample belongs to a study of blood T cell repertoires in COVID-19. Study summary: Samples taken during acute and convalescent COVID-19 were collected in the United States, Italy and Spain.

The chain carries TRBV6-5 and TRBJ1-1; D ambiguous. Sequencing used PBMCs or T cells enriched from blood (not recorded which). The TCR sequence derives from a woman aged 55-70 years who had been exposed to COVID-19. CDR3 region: CASSRPGGTEAFF. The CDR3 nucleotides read TGTGCCAGCAGTAGGCCCGGCGGGACTGAAGCTTTCTTT.